These 8 T cell receptor beta chains were all obtained from the same sample, sequenced in a study of cytomegalovirus exposure and HLA in healthy donors. The PCR ran on 60 Vbeta and 13 Jbeta primers. Only in-frame clones appear in the TCRdb table, and some are missing; sequencing was by immunoSEQ multiplex PCR. The profile shows 150,000 to 200,000 clones, over 70% of them singletons. The sequenced sample was PBMCs. The receptors derive from a male donor in good health and CMV-seronegative.

The genes are TRBV7-9 and TRBJ2-2, with 10 nucleotides matching TRBD2. V gave up 3 bases and J gave up 5 bases; unmatched junction bases: 9. CDR1 is SEHNR, CDR2 FQNEAQ, per germline (reference sequence). The CDR3 loop spans 17 amino acids. CDR3 loop: CASSFRGLAGVTGELFF. CDR3 DNA sequence: TGTGCCAGCAGCTTCAGGGGGCTAGCGGGAGTTACCGGGGAGCTGTTTTTT.

The chain employs TRBV19 and TRBJ1-1; D may be TRBD1 (5 bases). Germline V gene data show CDR1 as LNHDA and CDR2 as SQIVND (reference sequence). The CDR3 length is 13 residues. Trimming removed 7 bases at V and 0 bases at J, with 9 bases between. The CDR3 here is CASIGDLNTEAFF. The CDR3, as DNA: TGTGCCAGTATCGGGGACTTGAACACTGAAGCTTTCTTT.

The chain employs TRBV28 and TRBJ2-3, with TRBD2 matching over 11 bases. CDR1 is MDHEN and CDR2 is SYDVKM in the germline V gene. Trimming at V came to 5 bases and at J to 2 bases, leaving 6 bases not matched to a gene. This CDR3 spans 16 amino acids. CDR3: CASSPKLAGVTDTQYF. In DNA form, the CDR3 reads TGTGCCAGCAGTCCTAAACTAGCGGGGGTCACAGATACGCAGTATTTT. The full variable domain, in which reference TRBV28 and TRBJ2-3 provide the parts outside the CDR3, is DVKVTQSSRYLVKRTGEKVFLECVQDMDHENMFWYRQDPGLGLRLIYFSYDVKMKEKGDIPEGYSVSREKKERFSLILESASTNQTSMYLCASSPKLAGVTDTQYFGPGTRLTVL.

V and J are TRBV25-1 and TRBJ2-5, with 9 positions matching TRBD1. The CDR3 loop spans 14 amino acids. Trimming removed 8 bases from V and 5 bases from J; junction bases left unmatched: 9. Germline CDR1 is MGHDK and CDR2 is SYGVNS. CDR3 sequence: CASGTGIMKETQYF. The CDR3, as DNA: TGTGCCAGCGGGACAGGGATAATGAAGGAGACCCAGTACTTC.

The chain has TRBV5-5 and TRBJ2-1; TRBD1 matches at 7 bases. V was pared by 3 bases and J by 9 bases, with 3 bases of the junction left unmatched. Germline V gene lookup returns CDR1 SGHKS and CDR2 YYEKEE (reference sequence). This CDR3 comprises 12 residues. The CDR3 sequence is CASSSTGSEQFF. CDR3 sequence (DNA): TGTGCCAGCAGCTCGACAGGGTCTGAGCAGTTCTTC.

V is TRBV5-1 and J is TRBJ2-5; D unclear. The J call may be faulty, since TRBJ2-7 better matches the DNA end. This CDR3 is built from 15 residues. Looked up from germline, CDR1 is SGHRS and CDR2 is YFSETQ. In DNA, the CDR3 is TGCGCCAGCAGCTTGTCCCCAGGTTCCTCCTACGAGCAGTACTTC. It yields the protein CASSLSPGSSYEQYF.

The rearrangement uses TRBV9 and TRBJ1-2; D is possibly TRBD1 (6 bases). The ends were cut back, 4 bases at V and 4 bases at J, with 20 bases in the middle. This CDR3 spans 16 amino acids. Germline CDR1 SGDLS, CDR2 YYNGEE. The DNA for the CDR3 is TGTGCCAGCAGCCTCTCCTCCCAGGGGCGCGGCTATGGCTACACCTTC. Translated, it gives CASSLSSQGRGYGYTF.

The chain combines TRBV28 with TRBJ1-2; a possible D gene is TRBD1 (5 bases). Germline V gene lookup returns CDR1 MDHEN and CDR2 SYDVKM. Between the trimmed V and J ends, which lost 7 bases and 8 bases, there was a span of 20 bases. This CDR3 has 14 amino acids. The CDR3: CASTPPGRAAGYTF. Here the CDR3 DNA reads TGTGCCAGCACCCCTCCGGGCAGGGCGGCGGGCTACACCTTC.